The present entry profiles one TCR beta chain with its context. The data belong to a study of blood T cells in healthy people across ages. The germline V gene encodes CDR1 MGHDK and CDR2 SYGVNS. This CDR3 has 14 residues. V was cut by 6 bases and J by 2 bases, with 13 bases left in between. Sample-barcoded 5' priming and a J-beta primer mix drove a second PCR of about 7 to 11 cycles. Paired-end reads containing CDR3 totaled no fewer than 2.5 million for each sample. Via MiXCR, TCRdb re-called the 5' RACE reads, giving one row per CDR3 protein. This table has hundreds of thousands of distinct CDR3 sequences, roughly 64% appearing once. Healthy Caucasian individuals from Russia aged about 6 to 90 served as donors. Per-sample yields of isolated PBMCs were at least 6 million. The amount of total RNA extracted per sample was at least 6 micrograms.

The sequenced sample was blood. The clonotype was recovered from a man aged 25 to 40 in good health. This rearrangement joins TRBV25-1 to TRBJ2-5; no reliable D call. The CDR3 here is CASRRLAQQETQYF. The CDR3 nucleotides read TGTGCCAGCAGGAGGTTAGCACAGCAAGAGACCCAGTACTTC.